This TCR beta chain was captured by sequencing in a study of T cell responses to AZD1222 COVID-19 vaccine. Study context: Second-dose intervals near 4 or 12 weeks were combined. Study results and caveats: Per reports, nearly half of all spike-specific TCRs target regions that are unmutated in variants.

Comment on this clone: The antigen remains undetermined.

The data were produced by immunoSEQ multiplex PCR, yet TCRdb's version contains in-frame clones alone and is incomplete. This repertoire shows 85,000 to 110,000 clones, less than 95% found once; its top ten account for 4.5% to 5.5%. J gave up 5 bases and V 7 bases, and 7 bases lay outside the gene matches. CDR3 length: 13 amino acids. The rearrangement uses TRBV12-3 or TRBV12-4 and TRBJ1-1; 7 bases map to TRBD1. Sequencing was performed on peripheral blood, taken on day 0 of AZD1222 vaccination. The TCR was taken from an adult in good health. DNA of the CDR3: TGTGCCAGCATTACGACAGGGTCGACTGAAGCTTTCTTT. This translates into CASITTGSTEAFF.